This T cell receptor (beta chain) came from a study of cytomegalovirus exposure and HLA in healthy donors (dated by TCRdb to 2015 to 2018). Broadly, across the study: According to an earlier analysis of several hundred of the donors, about 180 million T cells yielded roughly 110 million unique TCR beta sequences and 276 Gb of sequence data. A later analysis re-examined previously published TCR beta repertoires from more than 550 donors and added high-resolution HLA genotyping to investigate patterns of TCR occurrence. HLA typing covered class I and class II loci at four-digit resolution. Alongside the repertoire data, information on donor age, sex, ethnicity and CMV serostatus was compiled. The number of donors typed differed by locus, with 629-630 for A, B, C, DRB1 and DQB1, 522 for DQA1, 600 to 610 for DPA1, and over 400 for DPB1. Besides the first cohort of 666 subjects, a separate validation cohort made up of 120 or so different subjects was used. A later genetic analysis took genome-wide SNP genotypes for about 55% of the roughly 670 donors and used that subset as a discovery cohort. In the later analysis, no new phenotypic data were used to find candidate immune exposures; instead, reliance was placed on TCR beta sequences and their occurrence across donors. All discovery cohort repertoires had been generated on a single sequencing platform. Using immunosequencing, the study profiled T cell repertoires from some 670 subjects and related those repertoires to cytomegalovirus serostatus. Roughly 310 gigabases of sequencing data and 70 million to 100 million unique TCR sequences were included in an early release covering roughly 600 HLA-typed donors. An earlier analysis of some 500 of the donors used high-throughput TCR beta sequencing to judge whether each TCR beta V gene segment behaved as functional or pseudogenic. The study aimed to test whether cataloging public T cell receptors could reveal signatures of past pathogen exposure. To predict cytomegalovirus infection status, the study combined high-throughput TCR immunosequencing, statistical association of individual TCRs with disease status, and machine learning. Several DR-DQ haplotypes were treated as single units for association and clustering because of strong linkage in the cohort. The genetic ancestry cluster associated with self-reported Caucasian donors included about four fifths of the 300 to 450 genotyped donors. On average, roughly 240,000 unique TCR beta nucleotide sequences were sequenced per donor among a few hundred genotyped donors of the cohort, with around 19% of those sequences being non-productive.

Overall results and qualifications from the work: According to a later analysis, TCR association rates differed among HLA loci, with DRB1 alleles showing the most associated TCRs and HLA-C alleles showing the fewest. Linkage disequilibrium might explain the correlated functional status among segregating V segments, but an unknown experimental factor could not be ruled out. The cohort was sequenced for TCR beta chains only, and without alpha or paired-chain data the features that could be detected were limited. An association between a missense DCLRE1C variant and V-gene and J-gene trimming of TCR beta chains was found in a later genetic analysis and replicated in an independent cohort. The authors suggested that the approach could potentially be generalized to other disease states and immunological phenotypes. The study gave a list of under 200 TCR beta chains associated with cytomegalovirus. A further reported finding was that TCR beta sequences accurately predicted the HLA-A and HLA-B alleles for most subjects in the first cohort. Because counts were too low, about 18 rarely observed V segments, including chromosome 9 orphons, were excluded from the earlier analysis of some 540 of the donors. Compared with the roughly 670-donor mean, donors in an Asian-associated ancestry cluster had fewer N-insertions in productive TCRs, according to a later genetic analysis. In an earlier analysis of about 600 of the donors, most TCR beta V segments appeared in productive rearrangements about 90% or about 30% of the time, broadly matching IMGT annotations. Immune exposure information for the cohort was limited to CMV serostatus. In a later analysis, several top co-occurrence clusters were reported to appear linked to parvovirus B19, influenza, CMV and Epstein-Barr virus. Some IMGT-functional V segments, including TRBV6-2 and TRBV6-3, could not be distinguished by the 87-base-pair reads and were therefore excluded. In a later analysis, most CMV-associated TCR beta chains were found to appear HLA-restricted, with HLA associations seemingly driven largely by CMV exposure. Assigning TCR associations to individual alleles was difficult when HLA alleles, especially DR and DQ, strongly co-occurred. In a later analysis, 15,000 to 20,000 TCR beta sequences were associated with specific HLA alleles at a false discovery rate of 0.05. Presence/absence analyses assumed roughly uniform sequencing depth across donors, an assumption that may not hold. HLA typing was unavailable for some donors at each locus, so association tests used only the typed subset. A group of highly shared sequence variants was considered likely to be a technical artifact of the sequencing pipeline. In vitro tests confirmed that a few of the cytomegalovirus-associated TCR beta chains recognize cytomegalovirus antigens. In a later analysis, HLA-associated TCR beta chains were found to be more clonally expanded and to have lower generation probabilities than equally common non-associated chains. Across donors, most TCR sequences were observed very rarely, whereas some public TCRs were present in many individuals. The classifier was reported to diagnose cytomegalovirus status with high specificity and sensitivity in both the original cohort and the validation cohort.

The CDR3 measures 13 amino acids from cysteine to phenylalanine. Just CDR3 DNA is preserved here, 39 bases in frame from base 1. Trimming accounts for 6 bases at V and 4 bases at J, while the number of junction bases matched to no gene is 4. Per the germline V gene, SQVTM is the CDR1 and ANQGSEA is the CDR2. In total, around 600 healthy bone marrow donors made up the cohort. At the time of sampling, every cohort member was nominally healthy, though immune exposures that went unrecorded were likely present. The donor was CMV seronegative and was included in the group of over 300 seronegative cohort members. A peripheral blood sample was provided by each donor, and peripheral blood mononuclear cells were used for TCR beta sequencing. Genomic DNA extraction from the blood cell samples was performed with the Qiagen DNeasy Blood Extraction Kit. Libraries came from the immunoSEQ multiplex PCR assay. For the multiplex PCR, a mixture combining 60 forward primers for TCR Vbeta segments and 13 reverse primers for TCR Jbeta segments was used. Amplification of the CDR3 region of rearranged TCR beta genes was performed with a multiplex PCR assay on genomic DNA. On the Illumina HiSeq System, the amplified TCR beta libraries were sequenced as 87-base-pair reads. For the original study's pipeline: Across the 500 to 750 repertoires, a later analysis counted some 80 million unique TCR beta chains, some 11 million of which were shared by at least two donors. To remove PCR and sequencing errors, raw reads were error-corrected and collapsed into unique sequences using a nearest-neighbor algorithm that merged closely related sequences. V, D and J gene segments were assigned by aligning CDR3 sequences to IMGT reference sequences. For a sequence to be retained, at least a six-nucleotide match to both a V gene segment and a J gene segment was required. Rearrangements were classified as productive when the CDR3 lacked stop codons and remained in frame with V and J, and all other rearrangements were classified as non-productive. Following IMGT convention, CDR3 was defined as the stretch from the second conserved V-encoded cysteine up to the conserved J-encoded phenylalanine. The earlier analysis of 450 to 750 of the donors excluded any sequence lacking an unambiguous match to a single V gene segment. An earlier analysis of a few hundred of the donors called V segments functional above 56.7% productive rearrangements and segregating when the between-donor standard deviation exceeded 5%. A statistical classification framework was developed to diagnose cytomegalovirus status using the catalog of TCR beta chain sequences. In a later analysis, TCR nucleotide sequences were compared against IMGT/GENE-DB human TR gene sequences so that V and J genes could be assigned. A later analysis assigned CDR3 sequences and most-parsimonious VDJ recombination scenarios with the TCRdist pipeline. In a later analysis, each TCR beta chain was defined by its CDR3 amino acid sequence together with its V-gene family, and reads lacking a unique V-gene family were excluded. A later analysis removed 450 to 600 highly shared, low-generation-probability nucleotide sequences to deal with suspected cross-contamination and a sequencing artifact. For each public chain, a later analysis derived a clonal expansion index from normalized ranks of inferred template counts within each repertoire. Generation probabilities in a later analysis came from a VDJ recombination model fitted to out-of-frame rearrangements, and those results were checked against IGoR. A later analysis scored TCR-TCR, TCR-HLA and TCR-CMV co-occurrence with hypergeometric tests, applying a repertoire-size bias correction to TCR pairs. A later analysis estimated false discovery rates by permuting HLA or CMV assignments 20 times. A later analysis grouped co-occurring TCRs with DBSCAN, adding TCRdist sequence similarity when clustering within HLA-allele-positive subsets. For co-occurrence clustering, repertoires with fewer than 30,000 or more than 120,000 public chains were excluded, along with a handful of repertoires with anomalous nucleotide sharing. TCRdb's version of the immuneACCESS table is confined to in-frame rearrangements and falls short of the full clone set. An unresolved V gene accounts for under half of the shortfall where checked; the remainder is of unknown origin. V and J calls and clone size are those listed in that table; D and trimming were worked out from the DNA. For this sample the table gives 200,000 to 250,000 clones, of which approximately 84% were detected only once. The ten largest clones take up 0.58% of the sample.

As regards this clone: What this receptor recognizes is not known. Base qualities were left out, and no much larger clone turns up one base away.

This receptor was obtained from a woman in her 40s in good health and CMV-seronegative. The material sequenced was PBMCs. The rearrangement combines TRBV29-1 with TRBJ2-5; 11 nucleotides in the junction match TRBD1. The nucleotides read TGCAGCGTAACCGGGACAGGGGGAGAGACCCAGTACTTC. Its amino acids are CSVTGTGGETQYF.